This TCR beta chain appears in the sequencing data of a study of T cell responses to AZD1222 COVID-19 vaccine. The study, taken as a whole, reports: Repertoire samples came only from after the peak T cell response. Only a handful of AZD1222 recipients, six or seven in all, had baseline seropositivity. Donor demographics were predominantly white British with a female majority; clonal diversity may be underestimated. CD4 TCRs covered the whole spike, strongest at regions 160-218 and 743-854.

There are 16 residues in the CDR3. CDR1 is SGHAT, CDR2 FQDESV, per germline (reference sequence). With 5 bases clipped from V and 5 bases from J, the junction kept 7 bases outside the gene matches. About this clone: What it recognizes is unknown.

Assay: immunoSEQ multiplex PCR; the TCRdb copy retains only in-frame clones and omits some. The repertoire includes around 120,000 clones, 90% of them detected once, and 7.2% sits in the top ten. The sequencing used peripheral blood, collected on day 0 of AZD1222 vaccination. The TCR originated in an adult in good health. V usage is TRBV11-1 and J usage is TRBJ2-2; 11 nucleotides line up with TRBD1. The CDR3 DNA reads as TGTGCCAGCAGCCCCCCGGGACAGGGGGGGACCGGGGAGCTGTTTTTT. It codes for CASSPPGQGGTGELFF.